This passage covers 21 T cell receptor beta chains from one sample sequenced in a study of T cells in women clearing cervical HPV infection. Assay: immunoSEQ multiplex PCR; the TCRdb copy retains only in-frame clones and omits some. The specimen's table records 40,000 to 60,000 clones. Sequencing used blood buffy coat. All receptors come from a woman between 18 and 70 years old with a cervical HPV16 infection that either progressed to CIN3+ or cleared (not recorded which).

As regards this clone: The CDR3 is cut off 3 residues early in the read; its end comes from the germline J gene. V is TRBV19 and J is TRBJ2-1; 7 bases map to TRBD1. CDR1 and CDR2 from the germline V gene are LNHDA and SQIVND (reference sequence). CDR3 length: 15 amino acids. V was clipped by 5 bases and J by 4 bases; unmatched bases: 8. The sequenced part of the CDR3 DNA is TGTGCCAGTAGTTTACCGGGACAGAGATACAATGAG. It specifies CASSLPGQRYNE. The CDR3 in full is CASSLPGQRYNEQFF.

About this clone: The read ends 3 residues early relative to the CDR3; the germline J gene fills the gap. The rearrangement joins TRBV6-1 to TRBJ1-4, with a weak D call TRBD1 (6 bases). There are 16 residues in the CDR3. CDR1 MNHNS and CDR2 SASEGT come from the germline V gene. CDR3 in amino acids: CASSEIRGSGANVLFF. CDR3 DNA, as far as it was read: TGTGCCAGCAGTGAAATCAGGGGCTCTGGGGCCAACGTA.

In the case of this clone: Sequencing ends 3 residues short of the CDR3 end; the germline J gene provides the rest. The V gene is TRBV7-9, the J gene TRBJ2-2; D is perhaps TRBD1 (5 bases). The CDR3 spans 15 residues. Germline V CDR1 and CDR2: SEHNR, FQNEAQ (reference sequence). Incomplete CDR3 DNA: TGTGCCAGCAGCTTATCACTCTCTGGGGCCAACGTG. Translating it yields CASSLSLSGANV. The CDR3 reads in full as CASSLSLSGANVLFF.

As to this clone: The read stops 3 residues short of the end of the CDR3; the missing end is completed from the germline J gene. J is TRBJ2-1 and V is TRBV7-9; perhaps TRBD1 as D (6 bases). The CDR3 has 13 residues. Per the germline V gene, CDR1 is SEHNR and CDR2 is FQNEAQ (reference sequence). Deletions cut 3 bases from V and 8 bases from J, with 11 bases between. CDR3 sequence reads: CASSLWGRDEQFF. The part of the CDR3 DNA that was read is TGTGCCAGCAGCTTGTGGGGGCGGGATGAG.

As regards this clone: The missing CDR3 end, 3 residues past where the read stops, is filled in from the germline J gene. The V gene is TRBV2, the J gene TRBJ1-4, with a tentative D call TRBD1 (6 bases). CDR3 length equals 15 residues. Germline CDR1 reads SNHLY; CDR2 reads FYNNEI. CDR3 bases read: TGTGCCAGCAGGGAGGACAGCTCCTATAATTCACCA. It yields the protein CASREDSSYNSP. The entire CDR3 is CASREDSSYNSPLFF.

Of note for this clone: The sequence runs out 3 residues before the end of the CDR3; the remainder is reconstructed from the germline J gene. This rearrangement joins TRBV7-2 to TRBJ2-7; possibly TRBD1 for D (5 bases). Germline CDR1 SGHTA, CDR2 FQGNSA. CDR3 length: 14 residues. Trimming took off 5 bases at V and 5 bases at J, with 16 bases between the two ends. CDR3 bases read: TGTGCCAGCAGCGAAGACAGCGCAATCAACGAG. Its protein product is CASSEDSAINE. The whole CDR3 sequence is CASSEDSAINEQYF.

A remark on this clone: The read comes to an end 3 residues before the CDR3 does, leaving the germline J gene to fill in the end. The V gene is TRBV19, the J gene TRBJ2-3, with D uncertain. Germline CDR1 reads LNHDA; CDR2 reads SQIVND (reference sequence). V lost 1 base, J lost 2 bases, and 10 bases lay in between. This CDR3 is 15 amino acids long. The CDR3 bases that were read are TGTGCCAGTAGTATAGCAGACTTTGTCACAGATACG. Protein sequence: CASSIADFVTDT. The entire CDR3 protein reads CASSIADFVTDTQYF.

About this clone itself: The CDR3 end is not reached by the read, which stops 3 residues before it; the germline J gene fills it in. The chain employs TRBV5-1 and TRBJ2-3; a weak D match, TRBD2 (5 bases). The CDR3 contains 15 residues. Germline V lookup: CDR1 SGHRS, CDR2 YFSETQ. Trimming removed 0 bases from V and 3 bases from J, with 11 bases in between. CDR3 bases read: TGCGCCAGCAGCTTGGAGCAGCGGCCGACAGATACG. Protein: CASSLEQRPTDT. The whole CDR3 protein is CASSLEQRPTDTQYF.

The covered CDR3 bases are TGTGCCAGCAGCCCCGGACAGGGGATCAACCAGCCC. As protein: CASSPGQGINQP. The complete CDR3 reads CASSPGQGINQPQHF. The chain recombines TRBV7-9 with TRBJ1-5, with 9 bases that match TRBD1. The CDR3 end lies 3 residues beyond the end of the read and is filled in from the germline J gene. The germline V gene encodes CDR1 SEHNR and CDR2 FQNEAQ (reference sequence). Trimming removed 5 bases from V and 7 bases from J; junction bases left unmatched: 9. The CDR3 consists of 15 residues.

As to this clone: The read comes to an end 3 residues before the CDR3 does, leaving the germline J gene to fill in the end. The chain couples TRBV7-3 to TRBJ2-3, with 7 bases aligning to TRBD1. The CDR3 has 15 amino acids. Germline CDR1 is SGHTA and CDR2 is FQGTGA. Unmatched junction bases numbered 7, after V lost 5 bases and J lost 2 bases. The chain's CDR3 is CASSPTTGNTDTQYF. CDR3 DNA (partial): TGTGCCAGCAGCCCTACGACAGGGAACACAGATACG.

On this clone: The DNA ends 3 residues before the CDR3 does, and the rest of the CDR3 is filled in from the germline J gene. The chain links TRBV2 to TRBJ1-5; D is possibly TRBD1 (5 bases). V lost 6 bases to trimming and J lost 3 bases, with 18 bases between them. The CDR3 sequence is 16 residues long. The germline V gene has CDR1 SNHLY and CDR2 FYNNEI. The part of the CDR3 DNA that was read is TGTGCCAGCAGCCTAACAGGTGGGGCTACCAATCAGCCC. It codes for CASSLTGGATNQP. The whole CDR3 region reads CASSLTGGATNQPQHF.

The CDR3 sequence is CASSLTAGAGSSYNEQFF. CDR3 bases read: TGCGCCAGCAGCTTGACAGCGGGGGCCGGAAGCTCCTACAATGAG. This chain connects TRBV5-1 to TRBJ2-1, with 8 bases identical to TRBD2. The DNA ends 3 residues before the CDR3 does, and the rest of the CDR3 is filled in from the germline J gene. Trimming at V came to 1 base and at J to 0 bases, leaving 9 bases not matched to a gene. The CDR3 length is 18 residues. Germline V gene sequence: CDR1 SGHRS, CDR2 YFSETQ.

Of note for this clone: The CDR3 extends 3 residues past the end of the read, so its final part is completed from the germline J gene. The chain employs TRBV19 and TRBJ2-2, with a tentative D call TRBD2 (7 bases). V lost 2 bases and J lost 4, with 14 bases in between. The CDR3 contains 16 residues. The germline V gene encodes CDR1 LNHDA and CDR2 SQIVND (reference sequence). The covered CDR3 bases are TGTGCCAGTAGTATACCTGGGGGCGGGGGCACCGGGGAG. It yields the protein CASSIPGGGGTGE. The whole CDR3 sequence is CASSIPGGGGTGELFF.

This clone registers medium-sized by frequency. Read coverage stops 3 residues before the CDR3 terminus; the germline J gene supplies the remainder. The chain carries TRBV29-1 and TRBJ2-4; the D gene is possibly TRBD1 (7 bases). CDR1 is SQVTM, CDR2 ANQGSEA, per germline. The CDR3 length is 15 residues. Trimming removed 6 bases at V and 8 bases at J, with 23 bases between. Here the CDR3 reads CSVLPRTGRGHIQYF. The sequenced CDR3 bases are TGCAGCGTCCTGCCACGGACAGGCCGGGGGCACATT. The full variable domain, in which reference TRBV29-1 and TRBJ2-4 provide the parts outside the CDR3, is SAVISQKPSRDICQRGTSLTIQCQVDSQVTMMFWYRQQPGQSLTLIATANQGSEATYESGFVIDKFPISRPNLTFSTLTVSNMSPEDSSIYLCSVLPRTGRGHIQYFGAGTRLSVL.

Remarks on this clone: The read stops 3 residues short of the end of the CDR3; the missing end is completed from the germline J gene. The J gene is TRBJ2-3, the V gene TRBV20-1, with 10 bases that match TRBD2. Germline loops: CDR1 DFQATT, CDR2 SNEGSKA (reference sequence). The CDR3 has 15 amino acids. CDR3 sequence: CSASWASGRQETQYF. CDR3 bases read: TGCAGTGCTAGTTGGGCTAGCGGGAGACAAGAGACG.

Worth noting for this clone: With the read ending 3 residues before the CDR3 end, the germline J gene is used to fill in that end. The V call is TRBV29-1, the J call TRBJ2-2; TRBD1 matches at 8 bases. The V gene's germline CDR1 is SQVTM and CDR2 ANQGSEA. J was trimmed by 4 bases and V by 5 bases; bases with no gene match: 12. This CDR3 is 16 amino acids long. CDR3 sequence reads: CSVLQTGQGTTGELFF. The covered CDR3 bases are TGCAGCGTTCTACAAACCGGACAGGGAACCACCGGGGAG.

With regard to this clone: The read falls 3 residues short of the CDR3 end, and the missing part is taken from the germline J gene. The chain combines TRBV9 with TRBJ2-7, with 7 bases that match TRBD2. The ends lost 4 bases at V and 3 bases at J; junction bases unmatched: 7. The germline CDR1 and CDR2 sequences are SGDLS and YYNGEE. The CDR3 has 14 amino acids. The CDR3 sequence is CASSPGTTYYEQYF. The part of the CDR3 DNA that was read is TGTGCCAGCAGCCCCGGGACTACTTACTACGAG.

A word on this clone: The observed sequence ends 3 residues before the CDR3 terminus, with the missing tail filled in from the germline J gene. This sequence joins TRBV2 and TRBJ1-4; the match to TRBD1 covers 7 bases. V lost 1 base and J lost 7; bases outside the gene matches: 6. Germline-derived CDR1 and CDR2 are SNHLY and FYNNEI. The CDR3 sequence is 15 residues long. Partial CDR3 DNA: TGTGCCAGCAGTGAAGAGGGGGCCATTACTGAAAAA. This gives the protein CASSEEGAITEK. The full CDR3 protein reads CASSEEGAITEKLFF.

Worth noting for this clone: The read stops 3 residues short of the end of the CDR3; the missing end is completed from the germline J gene. This sequence joins TRBV7-7 and TRBJ2-3; D unresolved. The CDR3 is made up of 13 amino acids. CDR1 and CDR2 (germline): SSHAT, FNYEAQ (reference sequence). CDR3: CASSLGSKETQYF. The CDR3 DNA, read in part, is TGTGCCAGCAGCTTAGGTAGTAAAGAGACG.

Remarks on this clone: Read coverage stops 3 residues before the CDR3 terminus; the germline J gene supplies the remainder. This sequence joins TRBV19 and TRBJ2-2; D possibly corresponds to TRBD1 (7 bases). Deletions cut 4 bases from V and 4 bases from J, with 16 bases between. This CDR3 contains 16 residues. Germline CDR1 is LNHDA and CDR2 is SQIVND (reference sequence). Incomplete CDR3 DNA: TGTGCCAGTAGTACAGGAGGGACAGCATTCACCGGGGAG. Translating gives CASSTGGTAFTGE. The whole CDR3 protein is CASSTGGTAFTGELFF. Full variable domain (missing parts from reference TRBV19 and TRBJ2-2): DGGITQSPKYLFRKEGQNVTLSCEQNLNHDAMYWYRQDPGQGLRLIYYSQIVNDFQKGDIAEGYSVSREKKESFPLTVTSAQKNPTAFYLCASSTGGTAFTGELFFGEGSRLTVL.

As regards this clone: The sequence runs out 3 residues before the end of the CDR3; the remainder is reconstructed from the germline J gene. The chain has TRBV5-1 and TRBJ2-2, with D possibly TRBD1 on 6 matching bases. Germline V gene lookup returns CDR1 SGHRS and CDR2 YFSETQ. The CDR3 consists of 15 residues. Trimming took 0 bases from V and 5 from J, leaving 11 bases between them. The CDR3 protein is CASSLGVGGTGELFF. The CDR3 DNA, read in part, is TGCGCCAGCAGCTTGGGCGTAGGGGGAACCGGGGAG.